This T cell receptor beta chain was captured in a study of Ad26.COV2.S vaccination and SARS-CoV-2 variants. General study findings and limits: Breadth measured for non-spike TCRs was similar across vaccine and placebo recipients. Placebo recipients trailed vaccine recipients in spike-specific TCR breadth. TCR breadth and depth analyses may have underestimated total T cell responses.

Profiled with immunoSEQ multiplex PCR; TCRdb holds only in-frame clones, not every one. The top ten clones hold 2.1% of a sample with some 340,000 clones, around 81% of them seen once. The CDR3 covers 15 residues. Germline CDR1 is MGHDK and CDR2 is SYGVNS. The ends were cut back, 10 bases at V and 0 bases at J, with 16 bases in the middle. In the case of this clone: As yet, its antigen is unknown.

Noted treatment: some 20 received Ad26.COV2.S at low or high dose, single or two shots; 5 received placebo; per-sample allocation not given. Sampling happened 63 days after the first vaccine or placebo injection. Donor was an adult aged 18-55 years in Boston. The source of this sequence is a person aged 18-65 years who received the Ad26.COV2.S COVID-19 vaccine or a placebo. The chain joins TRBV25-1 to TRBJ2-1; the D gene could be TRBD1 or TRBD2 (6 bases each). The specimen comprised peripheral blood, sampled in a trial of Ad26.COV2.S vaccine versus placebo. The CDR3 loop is CATARGVSSYNEQFF. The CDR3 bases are TGTGCCACCGCTAGGGGGGTCTCCTCCTACAATGAGCAGTTCTTC. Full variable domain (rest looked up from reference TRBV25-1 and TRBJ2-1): EADIYQTPRYLVIGTGKKITLECSQTMGHDKMYWYQQDPGMELHLIHYSYGVNSTEKGDLSSESTVSRIRTEHFPLTLESARPSHTSQYLCATARGVSSYNEQFFGPGTRLTVL.